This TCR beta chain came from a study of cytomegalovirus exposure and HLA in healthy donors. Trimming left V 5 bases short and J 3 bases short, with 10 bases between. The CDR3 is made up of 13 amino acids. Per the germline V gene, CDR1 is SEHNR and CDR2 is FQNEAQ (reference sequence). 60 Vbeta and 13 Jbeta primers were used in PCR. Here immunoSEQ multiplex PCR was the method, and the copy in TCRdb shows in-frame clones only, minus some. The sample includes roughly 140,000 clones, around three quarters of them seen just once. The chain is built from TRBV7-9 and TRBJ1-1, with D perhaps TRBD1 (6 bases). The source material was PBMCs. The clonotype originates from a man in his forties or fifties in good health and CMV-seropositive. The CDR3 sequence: CASSPGQYTEAFF. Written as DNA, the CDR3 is TGTGCCAGCAGCCCCGGACAGTACACTGAAGCTTTCTTT.